The sequence of this T cell receptor (beta chain) was determined in a study of blood T cell repertoires in COVID-19. Study as a whole: COVID-19 samples, acute and convalescent, were from the United States, Italy and Spain. Sources were T cells, B-cell-depleted T cells, or PBMCs; the material itself was cDNA or gDNA.

V was clipped by 1 base and J by 2 bases; unmatched bases: 5. From germline, CDR1 is LNHNV and CDR2 YYDKDF (reference sequence). The CDR3 has 16 residues. Per the authors' pipeline: Cell counts per sample came from amplifying reference gene primers. Data came from immunoSEQ multiplex PCR; TCRdb stores just in-frame clones and leaves some out. The D gene and trimming were derived from the DNA, and the V and J assignments and clone size from that table. The profile shows about 210,000 clones, 84% of them singletons. The genes are TRBV15 and TRBJ1-1, with 9 bases lining up with TRBD1. This clonotype was sampled from a woman between 50 and 59 years old with active or convalescent COVID-19. The sequenced sample consisted of peripheral blood. CDR3 region: CATSRGGTGPNTEAFF. CDR3 DNA sequence: TGTGCCACCAGCAGAGGAGGGACAGGGCCTAACACTGAAGCTTTCTTT. Using reference TRBV15 and TRBJ1-1 for the parts outside the CDR3, the full variable domain is DAMVIQNPRYQVTQFGKPVTLSCSQTLNHNVMYWYQQKSSQAPKLLFHYYDKDFNNEADTPDNFQSRRPNTSFCFLDIRSPGLGDTAMYLCATSRGGTGPNTEAFFGQGTRLTVV.